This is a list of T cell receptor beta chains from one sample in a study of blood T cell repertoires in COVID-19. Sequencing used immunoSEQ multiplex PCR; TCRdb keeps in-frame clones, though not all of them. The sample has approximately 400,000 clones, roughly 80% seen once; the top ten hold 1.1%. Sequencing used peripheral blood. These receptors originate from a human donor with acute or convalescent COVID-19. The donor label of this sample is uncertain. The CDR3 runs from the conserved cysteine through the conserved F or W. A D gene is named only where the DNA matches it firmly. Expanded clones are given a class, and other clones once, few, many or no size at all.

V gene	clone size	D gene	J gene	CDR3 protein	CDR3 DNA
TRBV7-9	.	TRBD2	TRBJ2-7	CASSPPGLDYEQYF	TGTGCCAGCAGCCCGCCGGGACTAGACTACGAGCAGTACTTC
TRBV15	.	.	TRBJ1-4	CATSRDKWTNEKLFF	TGTGCCACCAGTAGGGACAAGTGGACTAATGAAAAACTGTTTTTT
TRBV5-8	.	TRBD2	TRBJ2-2	CASSHAGTSLWGKGTGELFF	TGTGCCAGCAGCCACGCCGGGACTAGTTTGTGGGGAAAGGGCACCGGGGAGCTGTTTTTT
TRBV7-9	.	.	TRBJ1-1	CASSPDTEAFF	TGTGCCAGCAGCCCCGACACTGAAGCTTTCTTT
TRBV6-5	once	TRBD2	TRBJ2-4	CASSYSSSGRVGIQYF	TGTGCCAGCAGTTACTCGTCCAGCGGGAGAGTCGGCATTCAGTACTTC
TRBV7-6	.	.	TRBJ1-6	CASSRGQSLSSYNSPLHF	TGTGCCAGCAGCCGCGGACAGTCCCTGAGCTCCTATAATTCACCCCTCCACTTT
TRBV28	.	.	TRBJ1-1	CASRLPGTPNTEAFF	TGTGCCAGCAGACTTCCCGGGACACCGAACACTGAAGCTTTCTTT
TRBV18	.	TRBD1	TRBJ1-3	CASSPDRASGNTIYF	TGTGCCAGCTCACCGGACAGGGCCTCTGGAAACACCATATATTTT
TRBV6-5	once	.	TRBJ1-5	CASRLDPRGNQPQHF	TGTGCCAGCAGACTCGACCCGAGGGGCAATCAGCCCCAGCATTTT
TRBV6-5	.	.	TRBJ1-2	CASSSGTLGVGGYTF	TGTGCCAGCAGTTCCGGGACACTAGGTGTGGGTGGCTACACCTTC
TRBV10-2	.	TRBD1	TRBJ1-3	CASRRQGGGNTIYF	TGCGCCAGCAGGAGACAGGGAGGTGGAAACACCATATATTTT
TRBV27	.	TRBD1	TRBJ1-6	CASSPGQGFSPLHF	TGTGCCAGCAGTCCCGGACAGGGATTTTCACCCCTCCACTTT
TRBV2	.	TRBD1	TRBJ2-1	CASREDRGAYNEQFF	TGTGCCAGCAGAGAGGACAGGGGGGCCTACAATGAGCAGTTCTTC
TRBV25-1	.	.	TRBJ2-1	CASSDLQGGYNEQFF	TGTGCCAGCAGTGATCTTCAGGGAGGCTACAATGAGCAGTTCTTC
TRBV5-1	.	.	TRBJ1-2	CASSNPEGIPYGYTF	TGCGCCAGCAGCAACCCGGAGGGAATCCCCTATGGCTACACCTTC
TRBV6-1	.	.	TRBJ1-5	CASSEQGWYQPQHF	TGTGCCAGCAGTGAGCAGGGCTGGTATCAGCCCCAGCATTTT
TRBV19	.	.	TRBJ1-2	CATQRRGTYGYTF	TGTGCCACCCAACGTAGGGGAACCTATGGCTACACCTTC